One sample yielded the 27 T cell receptor beta chains listed below, sequenced in a study of vaccination and CD4 T cells after COVID-19. Time point reported: late sampling 161 to 241 days after vaccination in three convalescent patients. The sample's treatment: roughly 11-day PBMC culture with coronavirus spike peptide pools or control peptides (ViraFEST assay). These receptors have no identified antigens. With the Oncomine TCR Beta short-read assay, DNA from cultured CD4+ T cells was sequenced. From the PCR reads, TCRdb called clonotypes with MiXCR, one entry per CDR3 protein. Of around 25,000 distinct CDR3 sequences in the sample, around 30% were seen once. The material was CD4+ T cells from blood, cultured in vitro, obtained about 7 months after SARS-CoV-2 vaccination. The receptors shown here come from a human donor who had recovered from COVID-19.

This clonotype was seen more than once but under ten times. The V call is TRBV6-2 or TRBV6-3, the J call TRBJ1-5; D remains unclear. Looked up from germline, CDR1 is MNHEY and CDR2 is SVGEGT. V shed 1 base and J shed 7 bases, with 14 bases lying between them. This CDR3 contains 15 residues. CDR3 sequence: CASSYLSPGGQPQHF. CDR3 DNA: TGTGCCAGCAGTTACTTGTCGCCAGGTGGACAGCCCCAGCATTTT.

The J gene is TRBJ2-7, the V gene TRBV29-1; 8 bases match TRBD2. V trimming: 4 bases; J trimming: 3 bases; junction bases outside the gene matches: 11. The CDR3 is 15 amino acids. Looked up from germline, CDR1 is SQVTM and CDR2 is ANQGSEA. The CDR3 DNA sequence: TGCAGCGTTGGCCCTGGGAGAGCGGGAGACTACGAGCAGTACTTC. This translates into CSVGPGRAGDYEQYF.

This clonotype was seen a few times. V gene TRBV4-1 combines with J gene TRBJ2-5; D is perhaps TRBD1 or TRBD2 (6 bases each). V lost 2 bases and J 0 bases, leaving 13 bases between the germline ends. This CDR3 has 16 amino acids. The germline CDR1 and CDR2 sequences are MGHRA and YSYEKL. In DNA, the CDR3 is TGCGCCAGCAGCCAACTAGGGGGGAAGTACCAAGAGACCCAGTACTTC. Translated, it gives CASSQLGGKYQETQYF.

This rearrangement joins TRBV28 to TRBJ2-7; D is perhaps TRBD1 (6 bases). Trimming took off 5 bases at V and 1 base at J, with 15 bases between the two ends. This CDR3 is built from 15 residues. Germline CDR1 is MDHEN and CDR2 is SYDVKM. The CDR3 DNA reads TGTGCCAGCAGTAGGGTCGGACAGAGGTCCTACGAGCAGTACTTC. This translates into CASSRVGQRSYEQYF.

A single count supports this clonotype. This sequence joins TRBV19 and TRBJ1-1; the D is unclear. V gave up 3 bases and J gave up 4 bases, with 12 bases separating them. The CDR3 spans 14 residues. CDR1 and CDR2 (germline): LNHDA, SQIVND (reference sequence). In nucleotides, the CDR3 is TGTGCCAGTAGTATCCTCGACGCGGTCACTGAAGCTTTCTTT. This translates into CASSILDAVTEAFF.

This clonotype turned up a few times. The rearrangement joins TRBV30 to TRBJ1-5, with D maybe TRBD1 (5 bases). CDR1 and CDR2 from the germline V gene are GTSNPN and SVGIG (reference sequence). The CDR3 spans 13 residues. Trimming took 0 bases from V and 2 from J, leaving 5 bases between them. This chain's CDR3 is CAWSVGGNQPQHF. Here the CDR3 DNA reads TGTGCCTGGAGTGTAGGGGGCAATCAGCCCCAGCATTTT.

The V call is TRBV19, the J call TRBJ2-7; 7 bases align to TRBD1. V lost 7 bases and J lost 7; bases outside the gene matches: 4. This CDR3 has 11 amino acids. From germline, CDR1 is LNHDA and CDR2 SQIVND (reference sequence). The chain's CDR3 is CASTQGTEQYF. CDR3 sequence (DNA): TGTGCCAGTACACAGGGGACGGAGCAGTACTTC.

The rearrangement joins TRBV20-1 to TRBJ2-7; 9 bases fit TRBD1. CDR1 and CDR2 from the germline V gene are DFQATT and SNEGSKA (reference sequence). The CDR3 loop spans 15 amino acids. J lost 3 bases, V lost 6 bases, and 12 bases had no gene match. The CDR3 region is CSAAFPGTGNYEQYF. In DNA form, the CDR3 reads TGCAGTGCAGCCTTTCCCGGGACAGGGAACTACGAGCAGTACTTC.

By share, this clonotype counts as medium-sized. The chain combines TRBV5-4 with TRBJ2-7, with D uncertain. CDR1 is SGHNT and CDR2 is YYREEE in the germline V gene (reference sequence). The CDR3 covers 14 residues. Trimming cost V 4 bases and J 6 bases, with 17 bases left between them. CDR3 sequence reads: CASSPQQAPGEQYF. Written as DNA, the CDR3 is TGTGCCAGCAGCCCCCAGCAGGCCCCGGGCGAGCAGTACTTC. Together with reference TRBV5-4 and TRBJ2-7, the CDR3 gives the full variable domain: ETGVTQSPTHLIKTRGQQVTLRCSSQSGHNTVSWYQQALGQGPQFIFQYYREEENGRGNFPPRFSGLQFPNYSSELNVNALELDDSALYLCASSPQQAPGEQYFGPGTRLTVT.

A few counts support this clonotype. V gene TRBV28 combines with J gene TRBJ1-2; D is possibly TRBD1 (6 bases). Germline V gene lookup returns CDR1 MDHEN and CDR2 SYDVKM. Trimming removed 5 bases from V and 3 bases from J, with 10 bases in between. The CDR3 is 13 amino acids. DNA of the CDR3: TGTGCCAGCAGTCGCACAGGGTACTATGGCTACACCTTC. It is translated as CASSRTGYYGYTF.

This clonotype is deemed medium-sized (0.01 to 0.1%). The chain employs TRBV20-1 and TRBJ2-1; TRBD2 aligns across 9 bases. CDR1 is DFQATT, CDR2 SNEGSKA, per germline (reference sequence). The CDR3 is 15 residues long. Trimming cost V 0 bases and J 7 bases; bases outside gene matches: 7. The CDR3 region has the DNA TGCAGTGCTAGAGATCCTAGCGGGAATGGGAATGAGCAGTTCTTC. Translated, it gives CSARDPSGNGNEQFF.

The V gene is TRBV4-1, the J gene TRBJ2-5, with D perhaps being TRBD1 or TRBD2 (8 bases each). The germline gives CDR1 MGHRA, CDR2 YSYEKL. The CDR3 contains 15 residues. V dropped 8 bases and J dropped 2 bases, with 18 bases sitting between them. The CDR3 sequence: CASLAGQENQETQYF. For the CDR3, the DNA is TGCGCCAGCTTAGCGGGACAGGAAAATCAAGAGACCCAGTACTTC.

This clonotype was seen more than once but under ten times. This chain uses TRBV10-3 with TRBJ2-7, with 8 positions matching TRBD2. Germline loops: CDR1 ENHRY, CDR2 SYGVKD. Unmatched junction bases numbered 3, after V lost 6 bases and J lost 5 bases. The CDR3 length is 12 residues. CDR3 DNA: TGTGCCATCAGGGGACTAGTTGACGAGCAGTACTTC. Translating gives CAIRGLVDEQYF.

This clonotype appeared a single time. The rearrangement links TRBV4-1 to TRBJ1-5; maybe TRBD1 (6 bases). Trimming took off 0 bases at V and 4 bases at J, with 7 bases between the two ends. This CDR3 is 14 amino acids long. Germline V gene lookup returns CDR1 MGHRA and CDR2 YSYEKL. The CDR3 DNA sequence: TGCGCCAGCAGCCAAGATAGGGGGAATCAGCCCCAGCATTTT. It is translated as CASSQDRGNQPQHF.

This clonotype was counted a single time. The rearrangement links TRBV2 to TRBJ2-3; TRBD1 or TRBD2 may be the D gene (5 bases each). Germline assignment: CDR1 SNHLY and CDR2 FYNNEI. CDR3 size: 16 residues. V lost 1 base to trimming and J lost 4 bases, with 15 bases between them. CDR3 sequence reads: CASSEVLRARADTQYF. CDR3 bases: TGTGCCAGCAGTGAAGTGCTGCGGGCCAGGGCAGATACGCAGTATTTT.

The chain recombines TRBV4-1 with TRBJ2-5; TRBD2 agrees at 10 bases. With V trimmed by 0 bases and J by 5 bases, 9 bases remained unmatched. CDR1 is MGHRA, CDR2 YSYEKL, per germline. The CDR3 has 17 residues. CDR3 sequence reads: CASSQDRASGSSETQYF. As DNA, the CDR3 is TGCGCCAGCAGCCAAGATAGGGCTAGCGGGAGTTCTGAGACCCAGTACTTC.

V and J are TRBV14 and TRBJ2-7, with 9 bases lining up with TRBD1. CDR1 is SGHDN, CDR2 FVKESK, per germline. With V trimmed by 0 bases and J by 7 bases, 7 bases remained unmatched. The CDR3 is 15 residues long. CDR3 amino acids: CASSQDTGGLREQYF. CDR3 DNA sequence: TGTGCCAGCAGCCAAGATACAGGGGGCCTGAGGGAGCAGTACTTC.

This clonotype was seen more than once but under ten times. The chain employs TRBV6-2 or TRBV6-3 and TRBJ2-7; D is perhaps TRBD2 (5 bases). The V gene's germline CDR1 is MNHEY and CDR2 SVGEGT. CDR3 size: 14 residues. V shed 6 bases and J shed 2 bases, with 14 bases lying between them. The chain's CDR3 is CASRDLSPTYEQYF. The CDR3 nucleotides are TGTGCCAGCAGGGACTTAAGTCCTACCTACGAGCAGTACTTC.

This clonotype was counted only a few times. This rearrangement joins TRBV6-1 to TRBJ1-2; 9 positions match TRBD1. This CDR3 has 14 residues. CDR1 and CDR2 from the germline V gene are MNHNS and SASEGT. V shed 5 bases, J shed 4 bases, and the junction held 5 bases outside the gene matches. CDR3 coding DNA: TGTGCCAGCAGTCCACAGGGGGCCGGCTATGGCTACACCTTC. It translates to CASSPQGAGYGYTF.

By frequency in the sample, this clonotype is medium-sized. The chain joins TRBV20-1 to TRBJ2-7, with D perhaps TRBD1 (8 bases). The CDR3 is 17 amino acids. Germline V gene lookup returns CDR1 DFQATT and CDR2 SNEGSKA (reference sequence). Trimming took 2 bases from V and 4 from J, leaving 24 bases between them. In nucleotides, the CDR3 is TGCAGTGCTAGACGGACAGGGAGGGCCCCTGGTGAATACGAGCAGTACTTC. It specifies CSARRTGRAPGEYEQYF.

This clonotype was seen only a few times. This sequence joins TRBV28 and TRBJ1-5; D is possibly TRBD1 (6 bases). CDR3 length: 15 amino acids. Germline CDR1 reads MDHEN; CDR2 reads SYDVKM. Trimming shortened V by 5 bases and J by 6 bases, and 17 bases separated the two germline ends. This CDR3 reads CASSLRSGVGQPQHF. The CDR3 DNA reads as TGTGCCAGCAGTCTCCGTTCAGGGGTGGGTCAGCCCCAGCATTTT.

This chain joins TRBV30 and TRBJ1-6; 9 positions match TRBD1. After removal of 3 bases from V and 7 bases from J, the junction contained 4 bases not matched to a gene. CDR3 length: 14 amino acids. The germline gives CDR1 GTSNPN, CDR2 SVGIG (reference sequence). The CDR3: CAWSRGQGNSPLHF. In DNA, the CDR3 is TGTGCCTGGAGCCGCGGACAGGGGAATTCACCCCTCCACTTT. Complete variable domain (other parts from reference TRBV30 and TRBJ1-6): SQTIHQWPATLVQPVGSPLSLECTVEGTSNPNLYWYRQAAGRGLQLLFYSVGIGQISSEVPQNLSASRPQDRQFILSSKKLLLSDSGFYLCAWSRGQGNSPLHFGNGTRLTVT.

This clonotype appeared a few times. The chain has TRBV7-9 and TRBJ2-3, with 12 bases fitting TRBD2. CDR1 is SEHNR and CDR2 is FQNEAQ in the germline V gene (reference sequence). Losses at the gene ends were 4 bases for V and 3 bases for J; bases not matched to a gene: 8. This CDR3 region has 17 residues. The CDR3 nucleotides read TGTGCCAGCAGCTCCCATCGGACTAGCGGGACGACAGATACGCAGTATTTT. The encoded protein is CASSSHRTSGTTDTQYF.

V is TRBV5-4 and J is TRBJ2-3; D not resolved. Trimming stripped 1 base from V and 0 bases from J, with 6 bases between. CDR3 length: 14 residues. Germline CDR1 is SGHNT and CDR2 is YYREEE (reference sequence). The CDR3 region has the DNA TGTGCCAGCAGCTTGTTAGGTAGCACAGATACGCAGTATTTT. Protein: CASSLLGSTDTQYF.

This sequence joins TRBV2 and TRBJ2-5; D is undetermined. Trimming pared 4 bases from V and 1 base from J, leaving 1 base between. CDR1 and CDR2 (germline): SNHLY, FYNNEI. The CDR3 has 11 amino acids. For the CDR3, the DNA is TGTGCCAGCAGTGTCCAAGAGACCCAGTACTTC. Translated: CASSVQETQYF.

The chain uses TRBV20-1 and TRBJ1-6, with D possibly being TRBD1 (6 bases). Trimming cost V 4 bases and J 8 bases, with 15 bases left between them. The V gene's germline CDR1 is DFQATT and CDR2 SNEGSKA (reference sequence). The CDR3 length is 14 residues. The CDR3 reads CSATKGQIDSPLHF. CDR3 nucleotides: TGCAGTGCTACTAAGGGACAAATCGATTCACCCCTCCACTTT.

In DNA form, the CDR3 reads TGTGCCAGCAGTTGGAGCTCTGGGGCCAACGTCCTGACTTTC. Translating gives CASSWSSGANVLTF. The rearrangement uses TRBV7-3 and TRBJ2-6; the D is unclear. Trimming removed 6 bases from V and 0 bases from J, with 6 bases in between. Germline CDR1 SGHTA, CDR2 FQGTGA. The CDR3 extends over 14 amino acids.